These T cell receptor beta chains were read from a single sample in a study of T cells in Graves' hyperthyroidism and ophthalmopathy. TCRdb re-called the multiplex PCR reads through MiXCR, storing one row per CDR3 protein. The sample includes hundreds of thousands of distinct CDR3 sequences, just under 20% seen only once; the top ten take 45% to 50%. The material sequenced was blood. The origin of the receptors is a man aged 35 to 55 with Graves' ophthalmopathy. The CDR3 runs from the conserved cysteine through the conserved F or W.

V gene | CDR3 protein
TRBV7-9 | CASSLDPWTSGRVFTDTQYF
TRBV4-1 | CASSQVAGADTQYF
TRBV18 | CASSPQQGPTEQFF
TRBV24-1 | CATATSAYNEQFF
TRBV5-1 | CASSLAGGQSYEQYF
TRBV20-1 | CSADTPIAGVAEQYF
TRBV19 | CASKETGGIPGANVLTF
TRBV2 | CASRPFTDTQYF
TRBV6-2/TRBV6-3 | CASRPGRTEAFF
TRBV24-1 | CATSEGRYTGELFF
TRBV6-5 | CASSYSGPSSNQPQHF
TRBV12-3/TRBV12-4 | CASSLMRRETQYF
TRBV7-2 | CASTLMGGMNTEAFF
TRBV28 | CASTSGQGARGQYF
TRBV20-1 | CSAREGTSGRGRETQYF
TRBV25-1 | CASRGLANEKLFF
TRBV12-3/TRBV12-4 | CASKARGSGANVLTF
TRBV10-1 | CASSPGRDSSYEQYF
TRBV18 | CASSPRGDPNTDTQYF
TRBV5-1 | CASSLVTSGLDEQYF
TRBV14 | CASGRGGGSSYEQYF
TRBV7-9 | CASSSGLAGIQETQYF
TRBV3-1 | CASSPRGQLNGYTF
TRBV20-1 | CSAYAIGGTSGNTIYF
TRBV28 | CASNPGTSGWNEQFF
TRBV28 | CASSLLGQQPQHF